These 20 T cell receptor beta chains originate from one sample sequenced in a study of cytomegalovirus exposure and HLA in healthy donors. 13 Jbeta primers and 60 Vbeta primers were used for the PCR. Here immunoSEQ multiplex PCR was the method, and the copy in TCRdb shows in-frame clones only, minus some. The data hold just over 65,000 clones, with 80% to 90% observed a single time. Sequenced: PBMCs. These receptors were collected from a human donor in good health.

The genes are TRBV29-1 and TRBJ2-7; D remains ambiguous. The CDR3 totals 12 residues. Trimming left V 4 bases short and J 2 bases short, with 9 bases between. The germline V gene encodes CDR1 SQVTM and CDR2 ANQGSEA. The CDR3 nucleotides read TGCAGCGTTGTAACTGACACCTACGAGCAGTACTTC. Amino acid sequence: CSVVTDTYEQYF.

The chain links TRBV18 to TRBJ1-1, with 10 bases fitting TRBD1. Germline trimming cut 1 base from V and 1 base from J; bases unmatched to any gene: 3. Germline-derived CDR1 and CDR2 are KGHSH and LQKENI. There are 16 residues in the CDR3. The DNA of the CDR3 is TGTGCCAGCTCACCACTGACAGGGGGCGCGAACACTGAAGCTTTCTTT. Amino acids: CASSPLTGGANTEAFF.

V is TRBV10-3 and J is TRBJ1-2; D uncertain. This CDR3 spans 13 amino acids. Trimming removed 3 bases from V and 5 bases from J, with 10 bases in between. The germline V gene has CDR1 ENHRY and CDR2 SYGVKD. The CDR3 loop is CAISDGDVYGYTF. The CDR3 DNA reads TGTGCCATCAGTGACGGGGATGTGTATGGCTACACCTTC.

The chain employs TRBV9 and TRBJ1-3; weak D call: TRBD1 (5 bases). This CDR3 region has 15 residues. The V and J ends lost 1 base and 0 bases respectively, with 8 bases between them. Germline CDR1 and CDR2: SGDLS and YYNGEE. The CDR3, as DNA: TGTGCCAGCAGCGTACAGGGTAACTCTGGAAACACCATATATTTT. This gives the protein CASSVQGNSGNTIYF.

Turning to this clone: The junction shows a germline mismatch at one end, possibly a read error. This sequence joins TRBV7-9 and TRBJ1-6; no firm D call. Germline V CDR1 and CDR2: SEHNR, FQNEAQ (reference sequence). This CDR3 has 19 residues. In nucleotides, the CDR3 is TGTTCCAGCAGCTTAGCGCCACGCCTTGGAGGATCCTATAATTCACCCCTCCACTTT. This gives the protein CSSSLAPRLGGSYNSPLHF.

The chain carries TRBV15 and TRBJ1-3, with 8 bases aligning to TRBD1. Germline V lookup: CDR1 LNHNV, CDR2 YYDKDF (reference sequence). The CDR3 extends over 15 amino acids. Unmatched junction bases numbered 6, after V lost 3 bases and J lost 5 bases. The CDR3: CATSRIRTGRNTIYF. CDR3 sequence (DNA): TGTGCCACCAGCAGGATCAGGACAGGGAGAAACACCATATATTTT.

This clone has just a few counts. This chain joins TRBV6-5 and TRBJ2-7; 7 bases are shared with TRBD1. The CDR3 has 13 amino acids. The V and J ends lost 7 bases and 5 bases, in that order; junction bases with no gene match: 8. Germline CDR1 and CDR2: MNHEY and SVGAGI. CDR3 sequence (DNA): TGTGCCAGCACGCGCACAGGGGTTGACGAGCAGTACTTC. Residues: CASTRTGVDEQYF.

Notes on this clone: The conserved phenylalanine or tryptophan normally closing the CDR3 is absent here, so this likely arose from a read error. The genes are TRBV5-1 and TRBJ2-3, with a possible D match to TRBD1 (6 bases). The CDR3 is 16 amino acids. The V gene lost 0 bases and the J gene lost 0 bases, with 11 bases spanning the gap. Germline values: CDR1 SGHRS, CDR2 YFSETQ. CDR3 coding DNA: TGCGCCAGCAGCTTGGCCCGACAGGCAAGCACAGATACGCAGTATCTT. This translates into CASSLARQASTDTQYL.

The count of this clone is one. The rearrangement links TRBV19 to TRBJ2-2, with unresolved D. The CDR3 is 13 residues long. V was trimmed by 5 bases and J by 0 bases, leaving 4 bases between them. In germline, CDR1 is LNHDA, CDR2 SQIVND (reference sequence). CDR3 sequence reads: CASSPANTGELFF. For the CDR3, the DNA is TGTGCCAGTAGTCCGGCGAACACCGGGGAGCTGTTTTTT. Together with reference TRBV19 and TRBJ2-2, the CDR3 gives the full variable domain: DGGITQSPKYLFRKEGQNVTLSCEQNLNHDAMYWYRQDPGQGLRLIYYSQIVNDFQKGDIAEGYSVSREKKESFPLTVTSAQKNPTAFYLCASSPANTGELFFGEGSRLTVL.

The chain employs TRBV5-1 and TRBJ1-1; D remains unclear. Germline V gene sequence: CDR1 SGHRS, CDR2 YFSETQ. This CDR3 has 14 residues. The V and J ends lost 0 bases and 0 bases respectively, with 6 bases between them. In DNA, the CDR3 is TGCGCCAGCAGCTTGGACGGTATGAACACTGAAGCTTTCTTT. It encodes CASSLDGMNTEAFF.

The CDR3: CASRLPPPGQGKARGNQPQHF. DNA for the CDR3: TGTGCCAGCAGGTTACCCCCGCCCGGACAGGGGAAGGCCAGGGGCAATCAGCCCCAGCATTTT. The genes are TRBV28 and TRBJ1-5; 9 bases agree with TRBD1. The CDR3 runs 21 residues. Trimming cost V 6 bases and J 2 bases; bases outside gene matches: 23. From germline, CDR1 is MDHEN and CDR2 SYDVKM. Full variable domain (rest looked up from reference TRBV28 and TRBJ1-5): DVKVTQSSRYLVKRTGEKVFLECVQDMDHENMFWYRQDPGLGLRLIYFSYDVKMKEKGDIPEGYSVSREKKERFSLILESASTNQTSMYLCASRLPPPGQGKARGNQPQHFGDGTRLSIL.

The CDR3 loop is CASSRGLTNQPQHF. The CDR3 region has the DNA TGTGCCAGCAGTCGGGGACTTACTAATCAGCCCCAGCATTTT. V usage is TRBV2 and J usage is TRBJ1-5; D possibly corresponds to TRBD1 (5 bases). CDR3 size: 14 residues. V lost 5 bases and J 4 bases, leaving 12 bases between the germline ends. Per germline, CDR1 SNHLY and CDR2 FYNNEI. The complete variable domain, with remaining parts taken from reference TRBV2 and TRBJ1-5, reads EPEVTQTPSHQVTQMGQEVILRCVPISNHLYFYWYRQILGQKVEFLVSFYNNEISEKSEIFDDQFSVERPDGSNFTLKIRSTKLEDSAMYFCASSRGLTNQPQHFGDGTRLSIL.

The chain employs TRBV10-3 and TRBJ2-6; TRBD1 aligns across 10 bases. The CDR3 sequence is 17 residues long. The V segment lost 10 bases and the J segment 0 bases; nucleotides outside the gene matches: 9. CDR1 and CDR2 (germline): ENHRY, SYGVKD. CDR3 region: CATGSGTGVSGANVLTF. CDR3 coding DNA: TGTGCCACCGGTTCTGGGACAGGGGTCTCTGGGGCCAACGTCCTGACTTTC.

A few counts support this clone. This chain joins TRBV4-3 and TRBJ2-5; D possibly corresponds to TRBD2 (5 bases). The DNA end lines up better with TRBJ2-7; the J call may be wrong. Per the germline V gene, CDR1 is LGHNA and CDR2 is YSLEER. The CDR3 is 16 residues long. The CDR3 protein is CASSQDDRGNSYEQYF. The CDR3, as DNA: TGCGCCAGCAGCCAAGATGATCGGGGAAACTCCTACGAGCAGTACTTC.

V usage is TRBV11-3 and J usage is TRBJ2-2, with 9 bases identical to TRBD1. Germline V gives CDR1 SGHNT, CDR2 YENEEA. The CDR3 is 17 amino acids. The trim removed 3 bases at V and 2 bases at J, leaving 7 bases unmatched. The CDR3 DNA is TGTGCCAGCAGCTTCAGCGGGACAGGGATTAACACCGGGGAGCTGTTTTTT. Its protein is CASSFSGTGINTGELFF.

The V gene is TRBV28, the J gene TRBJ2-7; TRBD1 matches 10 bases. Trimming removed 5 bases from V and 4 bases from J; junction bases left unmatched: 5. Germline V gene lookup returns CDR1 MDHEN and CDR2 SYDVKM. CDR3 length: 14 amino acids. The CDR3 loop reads CASSLTGGAYEQYF. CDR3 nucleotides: TGTGCCAGCAGTCTGACAGGGGGCGCGTACGAGCAGTACTTC.

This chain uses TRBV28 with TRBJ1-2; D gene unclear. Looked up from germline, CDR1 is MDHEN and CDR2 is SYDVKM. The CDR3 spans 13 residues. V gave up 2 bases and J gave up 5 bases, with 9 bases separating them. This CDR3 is CASSLVSQYGYTF. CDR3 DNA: TGTGCCAGCAGTTTAGTGAGTCAATATGGCTACACCTTC.

CDR3 sequence reads: CSVESWRGQNTGELFF. The CDR3 DNA reads as TGCAGCGTTGAATCGTGGCGGGGCCAGAACACCGGGGAGCTGTTTTTT. The chain couples TRBV29-1 to TRBJ2-2; D may be TRBD2 (6 bases). The germline V gene has CDR1 SQVTM and CDR2 ANQGSEA. Trimming removed 2 bases from V and 1 base from J, with 14 bases in between. The CDR3 length is 16 residues.

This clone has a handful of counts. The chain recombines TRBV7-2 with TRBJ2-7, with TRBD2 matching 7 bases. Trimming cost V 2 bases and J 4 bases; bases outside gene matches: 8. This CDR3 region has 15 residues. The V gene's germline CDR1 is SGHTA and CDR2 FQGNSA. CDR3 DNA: TGTGCCAGCAGCTTAAGTATGGGACTAAGGTACGAGCAGTACTTC. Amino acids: CASSLSMGLRYEQYF.

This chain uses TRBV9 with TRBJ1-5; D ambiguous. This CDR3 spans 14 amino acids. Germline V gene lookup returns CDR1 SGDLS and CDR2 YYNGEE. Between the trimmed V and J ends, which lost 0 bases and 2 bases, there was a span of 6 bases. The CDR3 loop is CASSVDGGNQPQHF. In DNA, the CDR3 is TGTGCCAGCAGCGTAGACGGTGGCAATCAGCCCCAGCATTTT.